These 14 T cell receptor beta chains share one sample of origin, sequenced in a study of shared clonotypes between healthy human individuals. The naive CD8 fraction comprised CD45RO-negative cells positively selected for CCR7 and excluded terminally differentiated effector memory CD45RA+ cells. Using immunoSEQ multiplex PCR, the repertoire was profiled, and TCRdb retains in-frame clones only, with some absent. The table lists about 680,000 clones, under 95% of them singletons. Sample: naive CD8+ T cells sorted from blood. These receptors all come from a man aged 25-40 years in good health.

This chain uses TRBV7-8 with TRBJ2-5; tentatively, D is TRBD1 (5 bases). Germline V lookup: CDR1 SGHVS, CDR2 FQNEAQ. V lost 6 bases to trimming and J lost 0 bases, with 23 bases between them. The CDR3 contains 18 residues. The CDR3 region has the DNA TGTGCCAGCAGATTCCCGGTAGGGGTCAGGGAAAACCAAGAGACCCAGTACTTC. This codes for CASRFPVGVRENQETQYF.

The V and J genes are TRBV4-2 and TRBJ2-5, with D possibly matching TRBD1 (6 bases). Germline V gene data show CDR1 as LGHNA and CDR2 as YNFKEQ. The V and J ends lost 0 bases and 5 bases respectively, with 10 bases between them. The CDR3 has 14 residues. The CDR3 DNA reads as TGTGCCAGCAGCCAAGAGGACAGTGGGGAGACCCAGTACTTC. Encoded protein: CASSQEDSGETQYF.

This clone was counted a single time. This chain links TRBV6-5 with TRBJ1-1, with D tentatively TRBD1 (5 bases). Between the trimmed V and J ends, which lost 2 bases and 7 bases, there was a span of 14 bases. Germline CDR1 reads MNHEY; CDR2 reads SVGAGI. The CDR3 extends over 14 amino acids. In nucleotides, the CDR3 is TGTGCCAGCAGTTACGCGGGGGAAAGGGATGAAGCTTTCTTT. It encodes CASSYAGERDEAFF.

The J gene is TRBJ2-7, the V gene TRBV10-2; D is uncertain. With 1 base removed from V and 6 bases from J, the gap between germline ends came to 10 bases. The CDR3 is 13 residues long. Germline CDR1 is WSHSY and CDR2 is SAAADI. The CDR3 nucleotides are TGCGCCAGCAGTGAGTACGCCCTTGTCGAGCAGTACTTC. Its protein is CASSEYALVEQYF.

The count of this clone is one. This chain links TRBV19 with TRBJ2-5; 8 nucleotides match TRBD1. This CDR3 comprises 18 residues. Per the germline V gene, CDR1 is LNHDA and CDR2 is SQIVND (reference sequence). V was clipped by 6 bases and J by 3 bases; unmatched bases: 18. For the CDR3, the DNA is TGTGCCAGTAGCCCCCTACGGGACAGGTCCATCCGGGAAGAGACCCAGTACTTC. It translates to CASSPLRDRSIREETQYF.

This chain joins TRBV27 and TRBJ1-2; D perhaps matches TRBD1 (5 bases). Trimming removed 3 bases at V and 8 bases at J, with 13 bases between. Germline V gives CDR1 MNHEY, CDR2 SMNVEV (reference sequence). The CDR3 length is 13 residues. The CDR3 here is CASSFGAYRGYTF. Here the CDR3 DNA reads TGTGCCAGCAGTTTTGGGGCGTATAGAGGCTACACCTTC.

In this sample, this clone turned up a few times. V is TRBV15 and J is TRBJ1-5; D perhaps matches TRBD1 (6 bases). The CDR3 runs to 15 residues. V was trimmed by 0 bases and J by 5 bases, leaving 11 bases between them. Per the germline V gene, CDR1 is LNHNV and CDR2 is YYDKDF (reference sequence). The CDR3 spells CATSRDSDSDQPQHF. The DNA for the CDR3 is TGTGCCACCAGCAGAGATTCGGACAGCGATCAGCCCCAGCATTTT.

This clone occurred many times. This sequence joins TRBV19 and TRBJ2-7; the D gene is possibly TRBD2 (6 bases). Germline V gene data show CDR1 as LNHDA and CDR2 as SQIVND (reference sequence). V lost 4 bases to trimming and J lost 6 bases, with 13 bases between them. The CDR3 runs 13 residues. CDR3 coding DNA: TGTGCCAGTAGTAGCGAAGGGACTGTCGAGCAGTACTTC. As protein: CASSSEGTVEQYF.

This clone was observed a handful of times. This chain joins TRBV7-9 and TRBJ2-7; 9 nucleotides line up with TRBD2. CDR1 is SEHNR and CDR2 is FQNEAQ in the germline V gene (reference sequence). Germline trimming cut 11 bases from V and 3 bases from J; bases unmatched to any gene: 8. This CDR3 has 13 amino acids. The CDR3 sequence: CAGETSGVYEQYF. The CDR3 DNA sequence: TGTGCCGGAGAGACTAGCGGAGTCTACGAGCAGTACTTC.

The chain links TRBV4-1 to TRBJ2-3; the D gene is possibly TRBD2 (6 bases). Germline loops: CDR1 MGHRA, CDR2 YSYEKL. Trimming left V 5 bases short and J 1 base short, with 13 bases between. The CDR3 consists of 15 residues. The CDR3 DNA sequence: TGCGCCAGCAGCTTTATCGGGGGAGGCACAGATACGCAGTATTTT. It encodes CASSFIGGGTDTQYF.

The genes are TRBV27 and TRBJ1-5; 7 bases align to TRBD1. The V segment lost 8 bases and the J segment 7 bases; nucleotides outside the gene matches: 14. CDR3 length: 15 amino acids. Per germline, CDR1 MNHEY and CDR2 SMNVEV (reference sequence). The CDR3 here is CASGTENSRYQPQHF. In nucleotides, the CDR3 is TGTGCCAGCGGGACAGAGAATTCCAGGTACCAGCCCCAGCATTTT.

V is TRBV28 and J is TRBJ1-1; D not resolved. This CDR3 region has 14 residues. Trimming removed 3 bases at V and 7 bases at J, with 15 bases between. CDR1 and CDR2 (germline): MDHEN, SYDVKM. This CDR3 is CASSFTAAGGEAFF. In DNA, the CDR3 is TGTGCCAGCAGTTTTACGGCCGCGGGCGGTGAAGCTTTCTTT.

CDR3 residues: CASSLMGSQETQYF. DNA of the CDR3: TGTGCCAGCAGCTTAATGGGCAGCCAAGAGACCCAGTACTTC. The chain uses TRBV7-2 and TRBJ2-5; unclear D gene. Per the germline V gene, CDR1 is SGHTA and CDR2 is FQGNSA. Trimming cost V 2 bases and J 1 base, with 8 bases left between them. The CDR3 totals 14 residues.

This clone appeared a single time. The rearrangement uses TRBV15 and TRBJ1-6; no clear D. Germline-derived CDR1 and CDR2 are LNHNV and YYDKDF (reference sequence). The V gene lost 3 bases and the J gene lost 0 bases, with 15 bases spanning the gap. The CDR3 extends over 18 amino acids. CDR3 in DNA: TGTGCCACCAGCAGTGGCCGGAGTTTGAGCTCCTATAATTCACCCCTCCACTTT. Protein sequence: CATSSGRSLSSYNSPLHF. The whole variable domain, filled in from reference TRBV15 and TRBJ1-6, reads DAMVIQNPRYQVTQFGKPVTLSCSQTLNHNVMYWYQQKSSQAPKLLFHYYDKDFNNEADTPDNFQSRRPNTSFCFLDIRSPGLGDTAMYLCATSSGRSLSSYNSPLHFGNGTRLTVT.